This passage covers 30 T cell receptor beta chains from one sample sequenced in a study of OX40 agonist ivuxolimab in advanced cancers. Assay: immunoSEQ multiplex PCR; the TCRdb copy retains only in-frame clones and omits some. The table has tens of thousands of clones, 83% seen once. This sample comprised CD4+ or CD8+ T cells sorted from blood, obtained in a trial of the OX40 agonist ivuxolimab. These receptors came from an adult with an advanced solid tumor such as melanoma, head and neck, liver or kidney cancer.

The V and J genes are TRBV18 and TRBJ2-5, with TRBD1 matching over 7 bases. Losses at the gene ends were 3 bases for V and 3 bases for J; bases not matched to a gene: 7. The CDR3 sequence is 15 residues long. Germline CDR1 and CDR2: KGHSH and LQKENI. CDR3: CASSPPGTVKETQYF. DNA for the CDR3: TGTGCCAGCTCACCTCCCGGGACAGTCAAAGAGACCCAGTACTTC. Using reference TRBV18 and TRBJ2-5 for the parts outside the CDR3, the full variable domain is NAGVMQNPRHLVRRRGQEARLRCSPMKGHSHVYWYRQLPEEGLKFMVYLQKENIIDESGMPKERFSAEFPKEGPSILRIQQVVRGDSAAYFCASSPPGTVKETQYFGPGTRLLVL.

The chain combines TRBV5-4 with TRBJ2-1; no firm D call. Germline-derived CDR1 and CDR2 are SGHNT and YYREEE (reference sequence). The V gene lost 0 bases and the J gene lost 5 bases, with 15 bases spanning the gap. CDR3 length: 16 residues. CDR3 bases: TGTGCCAGCAGCTTGGCCCCGACAAAGGTCAACAATGAGCAGTTCTTC. Protein sequence: CASSLAPTKVNNEQFF.

V gene TRBV30 combines with J gene TRBJ1-4; 12 bases are a match to TRBD1. Unmatched junction bases numbered 10, after V lost 7 bases and J lost 7 bases. CDR1 GTSNPN and CDR2 SVGIG come from the germline V gene (reference sequence). The CDR3 is 15 residues long. In DNA form, the CDR3 reads TGTGCCTTCCGGGACAGGGGGCTGAGTAGTGAAAAACTGTTTTTT. It translates to CAFRDRGLSSEKLFF.

This clone was seen a handful of times. The chain has TRBV5-4 and TRBJ2-1; D ambiguous. Trimming stripped 0 bases from V and 4 bases from J, with 20 bases between. Germline V lookup: CDR1 SGHNT, CDR2 YYREEE (reference sequence). The CDR3 loop spans 18 amino acids. The CDR3 region is CASSLDDLVDPLYNEQFF. CDR3 bases: TGTGCCAGCAGCTTGGACGACCTCGTGGACCCTCTTTACAATGAGCAGTTCTTC.

This chain connects TRBV7-9 to TRBJ2-5; the match to TRBD2 covers 9 bases. CDR1 is SEHNR, CDR2 FQNEAQ, per germline (reference sequence). This CDR3 has 15 amino acids. V was pared by 1 base and J by 4 bases, with 4 bases of the junction left unmatched. This chain's CDR3 is CASSLVGLAAETQYF. The CDR3 nucleotides read TGTGCCAGCAGCTTAGTGGGACTAGCCGCAGAGACCCAGTACTTC.

V gene TRBV7-8 combines with J gene TRBJ2-3, with 7 bases lining up with TRBD2. Germline-derived CDR1 and CDR2 are SGHVS and FQNEAQ. This CDR3 has 18 amino acids. J lost 1 base, V lost 5 bases, and 15 bases had no gene match. The CDR3 loop is CASSPRGGGAGRTDTQYF. The CDR3 DNA reads as TGTGCCAGCAGCCCAAGGGGCGGAGGAGCGGGGCGCACAGATACGCAGTATTTT.

The chain employs TRBV11-2 and TRBJ1-2; a possible D gene is TRBD1 (5 bases). Trimming took off 3 bases at V and 2 bases at J, with 19 bases between the two ends. CDR1 is SGHAT and CDR2 is FQNNGV in the germline V gene. This CDR3 is built from 17 residues. The CDR3 nucleotides read TGTGCCAGCAGCTTCGACCGGGACCTAGGGCCGAACTATGGCTACACCTTC. Translating it yields CASSFDRDLGPNYGYTF.

This clone was detected only once. J is TRBJ1-5 and V is TRBV11-2, with 10 bases aligning to TRBD1. The germline V gene has CDR1 SGHAT and CDR2 FQNNGV. CDR3 length equals 15 residues. V lost 5 bases and J lost 4; bases outside the gene matches: 5. The CDR3 loop reads CASSPEDRGNQPQHF. The DNA for the CDR3 is TGTGCCAGCAGCCCTGAGGACAGGGGGAATCAGCCCCAGCATTTT.

This chain uses TRBV4-1 with TRBJ2-1; 12 nucleotides agree with TRBD2. The germline gives CDR1 MGHRA, CDR2 YSYEKL. V gave up 3 bases and J gave up 0 bases; unmatched junction bases: 15. The CDR3 loop spans 21 amino acids. CDR3 coding DNA: TGCGCCAGCAGCCAGAGGGCGTCAGCTAGCGGGGGGGCCCTCTCCTACAATGAGCAGTTCTTC. Protein sequence: CASSQRASASGGALSYNEQFF.

In DNA, the CDR3 is TGTGCCAGCAGCTTAGACAGGGCGGAATCACCCCTCCACTTT. It encodes CASSLDRAESPLHF. The chain has TRBV11-2 and TRBJ1-6, with D perhaps TRBD1 (5 bases). Germline loops: CDR1 SGHAT, CDR2 FQNNGV. The CDR3 covers 14 residues. V dropped 0 bases and J dropped 10 bases, with 10 bases sitting between them.

The table lists this clone with a count of one. The chain joins TRBV6-5 to TRBJ1-6; tentatively, D is TRBD1 (5 bases). The V end was cut by 2 bases, the J end by 6 bases, with 8 bases between. Germline lookup yields CDR1 MNHEY and CDR2 SVGAGI. This CDR3 spans 14 amino acids. CDR3: CASSYAGTNSPLHF. CDR3 DNA: TGTGCCAGCAGTTACGCGGGGACTAATTCACCCCTCCACTTT.

This clone was seen more than once but under ten times. The chain employs TRBV5-1 and TRBJ2-7, with TRBD1 matching over 10 bases. Unmatched junction bases numbered 4, after V lost 4 bases and J lost 3 bases. Germline CDR1 and CDR2: SGHRS and YFSETQ. CDR3 length: 14 residues. DNA of the CDR3: TGCGCCAGCAGCGCGACAGGGGGCATCTACGAGCAGTACTTC. It specifies CASSATGGIYEQYF.

Only one count was recorded for this clone. The J gene is TRBJ1-1, the V gene TRBV6-6; the D is unclear. Germline values: CDR1 MNHNY, CDR2 SVGAGI (reference sequence). This CDR3 has 11 amino acids. V dropped 4 bases and J dropped 11 bases, with 11 bases sitting between them. CDR3 sequence (DNA): TGTGCCAGCAGTTTTTACATTTGGGCTTTCTTT. Amino acids: CASSFYIWAFF.

This chain connects TRBV19 to TRBJ2-1; maybe TRBD1 (7 bases). This CDR3 is built from 15 residues. V was shortened by 4 bases and J by 10 bases, with 20 bases between the two germline ends. The germline V gene encodes CDR1 LNHDA and CDR2 SQIVND (reference sequence). CDR3 loop: CASSTSTGIAGEQFF. The CDR3 nucleotides read TGTGCCAGTAGTACGTCGACAGGGATTGCGGGAGAGCAGTTCTTC. The complete variable domain, with remaining parts taken from reference TRBV19 and TRBJ2-1, reads DGGITQSPKYLFRKEGQNVTLSCEQNLNHDAMYWYRQDPGQGLRLIYYSQIVNDFQKGDIAEGYSVSREKKESFPLTVTSAQKNPTAFYLCASSTSTGIAGEQFFGPGTRLTVL.

The J gene is TRBJ1-5, the V gene TRBV30, with unresolved D. The V end was cut by 4 bases, the J end by 2 bases, with 6 bases between. Germline V gene lookup returns CDR1 GTSNPN and CDR2 SVGIG (reference sequence). This CDR3 contains 12 residues. CDR3 loop: CAWKTGNQPQHF. DNA for the CDR3: TGTGCCTGGAAAACAGGCAATCAGCCCCAGCATTTT.

This chain joins TRBV12-5 and TRBJ1-2; perhaps TRBD1 as D (5 bases). The V gene's germline CDR1 is LGHNT and CDR2 FRNRAP. The CDR3 consists of 15 residues. The V gene lost 3 bases and the J gene lost 3 bases, with 14 bases spanning the gap. DNA of the CDR3: TGTGCTAGTGGTTTTCGTGGGGGAGATCACTATGGCTACACCTTC. This sequence encodes CASGFRGGDHYGYTF.

The chain couples TRBV6-6 to TRBJ1-6, with 8 bases aligning to TRBD1. This CDR3 contains 13 residues. V lost 5 bases, J lost 7 bases, and 1 base stayed unmatched. In germline, CDR1 is MNHNY, CDR2 SVGAGI (reference sequence). This CDR3 is CASSRQGNSPLHF. In nucleotides, the CDR3 is TGTGCCAGCAGTCGACAGGGGAATTCACCCCTCCACTTT.

The chain couples TRBV6-6 to TRBJ1-1, with a possible D match to TRBD1 (6 bases). The germline gives CDR1 MNHNY, CDR2 SVGAGI (reference sequence). The V end was cut by 6 bases, the J end by 1 base, with 9 bases between. The CDR3 has 13 residues. The CDR3 is CASSWDTNTEAFF. In nucleotides, the CDR3 is TGTGCCAGCAGCTGGGACACGAACACTGAAGCTTTCTTT.

V usage is TRBV6-4 and J usage is TRBJ1-2, with 12 bases that match TRBD1. Germline-derived CDR1 and CDR2 are MRHNA and SNTAGT. The CDR3 has 15 residues. Trimming took 4 bases from V and 5 from J; bases not matched to a gene: 5. The CDR3 protein is CASSVGTGGAYGYTF. As DNA, the CDR3 is TGTGCCAGCAGTGTCGGGACAGGGGGCGCTTATGGCTACACCTTC.

This chain links TRBV14 with TRBJ1-1; possibly TRBD1 for D (5 bases). The germline V gene encodes CDR1 SGHDN and CDR2 FVKESK. The CDR3 spans 16 residues. Trimming removed 0 bases at V and 2 bases at J, with 13 bases between. The CDR3 loop reads CASSQDRLGGNTEAFF. In nucleotides, the CDR3 is TGTGCCAGCAGCCAAGATCGGTTGGGGGGAAACACTGAAGCTTTCTTT.

The gene calls are TRBV30 and TRBJ1-4; D might be TRBD1 (6 bases). Trimming cost V 5 bases and J 8 bases, with 15 bases left between them. The CDR3 consists of 13 residues. The germline CDR1 and CDR2 sequences are GTSNPN and SVGIG (reference sequence). This CDR3 reads CAWQKQGYEKLFF. The CDR3 DNA follows: TGTGCCTGGCAAAAACAGGGATACGAAAAACTGTTTTTT.

The chain recombines TRBV2 with TRBJ2-1; no clear D gene. This CDR3 spans 12 amino acids. Germline V gene data show CDR1 as SNHLY and CDR2 as FYNNEI. Trimming stripped 6 bases from V and 10 bases from J, with 13 bases between. The CDR3 nucleotides read TGTGCCAGCAGGGAAAATTTAGGGGAGCAGTTCTTC. Its translation is CASRENLGEQFF.

This rearrangement joins TRBV5-4 to TRBJ2-3, with 7 nucleotides matching TRBD1. Germline loops: CDR1 SGHNT, CDR2 YYREEE (reference sequence). V shed 3 bases and J 0 bases; nucleotides not matched to a gene: 1. This CDR3 has 14 residues. This CDR3 is CASSWDRSTDTQYF. The CDR3 bases are TGTGCCAGCAGCTGGGACAGAAGCACAGATACGCAGTATTTT. The complete variable domain, with remaining parts taken from reference TRBV5-4 and TRBJ2-3, reads ETGVTQSPTHLIKTRGQQVTLRCSSQSGHNTVSWYQQALGQGPQFIFQYYREEENGRGNFPPRFSGLQFPNYSSELNVNALELDDSALYLCASSWDRSTDTQYFGPGTRLTVL.

This chain connects TRBV7-6 to TRBJ2-3; either TRBD1 or TRBD2 may fit D (5 bases each). Per the germline V gene, CDR1 is SGHVS and CDR2 is FNYEAQ. This CDR3 region has 16 residues. V was clipped by 4 bases and J by 4 bases, with 18 bases between them. CDR3 DNA sequence: TGTGCCAGCAGCTCCGCCGGGACCGGGTGGGCAGATACGCAGTATTTT. Protein product: CASSSAGTGWADTQYF.

V is TRBV2 and J is TRBJ2-1; 9 bases are shared with TRBD2. V was pared by 6 bases and J by 4 bases, with 7 bases of the junction left unmatched. Germline V gene data show CDR1 as SNHLY and CDR2 as FYNNEI. This CDR3 has 15 amino acids. CDR3 DNA sequence: TGTGCCAGCAGACGCGGACTAGCGACTTACAATGAGCAGTTCTTC. The encoded protein is CASRRGLATYNEQFF.

The chain's CDR3 is CASSQAQVAGGITDTQYF. Here the CDR3 DNA reads TGCGCCAGCAGCCAGGCCCAGGTAGCGGGGGGAATCACAGATACGCAGTATTTT. The chain is built from TRBV5-1 and TRBJ2-3, with 10 bases fitting TRBD2. Trimming cost V 4 bases and J 2 bases; bases outside gene matches: 13. Per the germline V gene, CDR1 is SGHRS and CDR2 is YFSETQ. There are 18 residues in the CDR3.

This rearrangement joins TRBV19 to TRBJ2-7, with TRBD1 matching 10 bases. The CDR3 extends over 15 amino acids. The germline CDR1 and CDR2 sequences are LNHDA and SQIVND (reference sequence). Trimming at V came to 5 bases and at J to 9 bases, leaving 13 bases not matched to a gene. The DNA for the CDR3 is TGTGCCAGTAGTTCTTCCGGGACAGGGGAATTCGGGCAGTACTTC. Translating gives CASSSSGTGEFGQYF.

The chain links TRBV11-2 to TRBJ1-1, with D possibly matching TRBD1 (5 bases). The germline CDR1 and CDR2 sequences are SGHAT and FQNNGV. Trimming cost V 0 bases and J 6 bases, with 11 bases left between them. The CDR3 totals 14 residues. The CDR3 DNA sequence: TGTGCCAGCAGCTTAGATTCAGGGTGGGCTGAAGCTTTCTTT. This sequence encodes CASSLDSGWAEAFF.

The J gene is TRBJ2-3, the V gene TRBV30, with 8 bases aligning to TRBD2. The V segment lost 2 bases and the J segment 5 bases; nucleotides outside the gene matches: 12. The CDR3 is made up of 16 amino acids. The germline V gene encodes CDR1 GTSNPN and CDR2 SVGIG (reference sequence). CDR3 sequence: CAWSLGASGGRDTQYF. CDR3 in DNA: TGTGCCTGGAGTCTGGGAGCCAGCGGGGGAAGAGATACGCAGTATTTT.

This rearrangement joins TRBV4-1 to TRBJ1-6; D call uncertain. CDR3 size: 16 residues. CDR1 is MGHRA, CDR2 YSYEKL, per germline. V lost 1 base and J lost 4, with 11 bases in between. This CDR3 is CASSQVWILYNSPLHF. CDR3 nucleotide sequence: TGCGCCAGCAGCCAAGTATGGATCTTGTATAATTCACCCCTCCACTTT.